This record looks at one TCR beta chain sequence and its context. The sample comes from a study of cytomegalovirus exposure and HLA in healthy donors. PCR used 60 Vbeta primers and 13 Jbeta primers. Repertoires were generated with immunoSEQ multiplex PCR, while TCRdb's copy carries only in-frame clones and drops some. The sample lists 90,000 to 150,000 clones; over 80% were seen once. CDR1 and CDR2 from the germline V gene are WNHNN and SYGVQD (reference sequence). Trimming cost V 6 bases and J 4 bases; bases outside gene matches: 3. This CDR3 has 13 residues. What was sequenced was PBMCs. This receptor was obtained from a middle-aged man in good health and CMV-seronegative. V gene TRBV10-1 combines with J gene TRBJ2-1; 7 bases map to TRBD2. CDR3 bases: TGCGCCAGCAGGGCTAGCGGATACAATGAGCAGTTCTTC. It specifies CASRASGYNEQFF.